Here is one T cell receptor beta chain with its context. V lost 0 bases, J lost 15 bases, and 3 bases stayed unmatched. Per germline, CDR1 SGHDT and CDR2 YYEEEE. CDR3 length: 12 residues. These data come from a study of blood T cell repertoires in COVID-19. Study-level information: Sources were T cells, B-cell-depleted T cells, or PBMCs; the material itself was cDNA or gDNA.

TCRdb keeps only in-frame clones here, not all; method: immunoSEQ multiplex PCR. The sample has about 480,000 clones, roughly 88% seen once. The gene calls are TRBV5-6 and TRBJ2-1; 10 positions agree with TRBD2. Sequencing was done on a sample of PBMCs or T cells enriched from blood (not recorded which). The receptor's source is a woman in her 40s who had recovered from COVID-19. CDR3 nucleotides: TGTGCCAGCAGCTTGGCACTAGCGGGATCGTTCTTC. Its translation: CASSLALAGSFF.